These 3 T cell receptor beta chains were sequenced from one sample in a study of T cell changes during pregnancy in multiple sclerosis. Assay used: immunoSEQ multiplex PCR; TCRdb lists only in-frame clones, some missing. The data contain around 42,000 clones, more than 85% of them singletons. The sample was CD4+ T cells from peripheral blood mononuclear cells, taken in the second trimester of pregnancy. The receptors derive from a female donor in good health, enrolled as a control in a pregnancy study.

The sample holds one count of this clone. The genes are TRBV15 and TRBJ1-4; 7 bases are a match to TRBD1. The CDR3 is 14 residues long. V was clipped by 0 bases and J by 5 bases; unmatched bases: 0. Germline CDR1 LNHNV, CDR2 YYDKDF (reference sequence). DNA of the CDR3: TGTGCCACCAGCAGAGACAGGGGGAATGAAAAACTGTTTTTT. This codes for CATSRDRGNEKLFF.

This chain uses TRBV7-8 with TRBJ2-1, with a tentative D call TRBD1 (6 bases). This CDR3 is built from 15 residues. Between the trimmed V and J ends, which lost 1 base and 4 bases, there was a span of 11 bases. From germline, CDR1 is SGHVS and CDR2 FQNEAQ. The CDR3 protein is CASSLGDTAYNEQFF. The CDR3 nucleotides read TGTGCCAGCAGCTTAGGGGACACGGCATACAATGAGCAGTTCTTC. Full variable domain (remainder filled in from reference TRBV7-8 and TRBJ2-1): GAGVSQSPRYKVAKRGQDVALRCDPISGHVSLFWYQQALGQGPEFLTYFQNEAQLDKSGLPSDRFFAERPEGSVSTLKIQRTQQEDSAVYLCASSLGDTAYNEQFFGPGTRLTVL.

This chain links TRBV2 with TRBJ1-3, with D hard to call. The CDR3 consists of 13 residues. CDR1 is SNHLY, CDR2 FYNNEI, per germline. The V end lost 7 bases, the J end lost 4 bases, and 11 bases lay between the germline ends. The CDR3 nucleotides are TGTGCCAGCATGATAGGAGCGGGAAACACCATATATTTT. Amino acids: CASMIGAGNTIYF.